Listed below are T cell receptor beta chains from one sample, sequenced in a study of T cell repertoires in cytomegalovirus infection. TCRdb passed the reads through MiXCR, listing each CDR3 protein once. The table has about 740,000 distinct CDR3 sequences, 30% to 40% seen once. The antigens of these receptors remain unknown. Sequencing was performed on cultured PBMCs, taken from culture after CMV antigen stimulation. Receptors were obtained from a human donor in good health (CMV status not recorded). Some clones in this sample may be carry-over from other donors' samples. The CDR3 runs from the conserved cysteine through the conserved F or W. The D gene is left open where the match is weak.

J: TRBJ2-1; V: TRBV5-4; D: TRBD2; CDR3: CASRPSGLEWDNEQFF
J: TRBJ1-1; V: TRBV11-2; D: -; CDR3: CASSLDRDSLNTEAFF
J: TRBJ1-1; V: TRBV7-9; D: -; CDR3: CASMGDRDPSEAFF
J: TRBJ2-3; V: TRBV19; D: TRBD1; CDR3: CASRTGRLTDTQYF
J: TRBJ2-7; V: TRBV23-1; D: -; CDR3: CASSQAIKLGYYEQYF
J: TRBJ1-5; V: TRBV2; D: TRBD1; CDR3: CASSGTGGDQPQHF
J: TRBJ1-2; V: TRBV12-3/TRBV12-4; D: -; CDR3: CASSQTGSPAWGYTF
J: TRBJ2-1; V: TRBV27; D: -; CDR3: CASRLDSGNEQFF
J: TRBJ2-2; V: TRBV28; D: -; CDR3: CASSNTGELFF
J: TRBJ2-3; V: TRBV7-2; D: TRBD2; CDR3: CASSPQSSSGGRGTQYF
J: TRBJ2-7; V: TRBV6-2/TRBV6-3; D: -; CDR3: CASSLKNGYEQYF
J: TRBJ1-4; V: TRBV5-4; D: -; CDR3: CASSKDGGANEKLFF
J: TRBJ2-3; V: TRBV19; D: TRBD2; CDR3: CASRLAGSPDTQYF
J: TRBJ2-1; V: TRBV4-1; D: -; CDR3: CASSQSVGNEQFF
J: TRBJ1-5; V: TRBV19; D: TRBD1; CDR3: CASRQGQGGNQPQHF
J: TRBJ2-7; V: TRBV4-2; D: -; CDR3: CASSRGIGTPYEQYF
J: TRBJ2-7; V: TRBV27; D: TRBD2; CDR3: CASSPLGLAGGEQYF
J: TRBJ1-2; V: TRBV7-2; D: -; CDR3: CASSSRVGVGYTF
J: TRBJ1-3; V: TRBV7-2; D: -; CDR3: CASSLFGYSGNTIYF
J: TRBJ2-7; V: TRBV6-5; D: -; CDR3: CASSYDQGTSYEQYF
J: TRBJ1-1; V: TRBV7-2; D: -; CDR3: CASSPQWGDTEAFF